A single sample gave rise to the 23 T cell receptor beta chains below, sequenced in a study of cytotoxic CD8 clonotypes in ibrutinib-treated CLL. Some clones are missing from TCRdb's copy, which holds only in-frame ones; the method was immunoSEQ multiplex PCR. The table has tens of thousands of clones, approximately 67% seen once; the top ten hold under 8%. Source: PBMCs, taken at disease progression, from a patient treated with ibrutinib. These receptor sequences come from a human donor with chronic lymphocytic leukemia.

V usage is TRBV11-2 and J usage is TRBJ2-7, with TRBD1 as a possible D gene (5 bases). Germline V gives CDR1 SGHAT, CDR2 FQNNGV. CDR3 length: 16 amino acids. V dropped 1 base and J dropped 2 bases, with 15 bases sitting between them. In DNA form, the CDR3 reads TGTGCCAGCAGCTTAGCTGTCCGTAGGGGAACCTACGAGCAGTACTTC. Its translation: CASSLAVRRGTYEQYF.

The chain couples TRBV10-3 to TRBJ1-1; weak D call: TRBD1 (6 bases). Trimming left V 6 bases short and J 2 bases short, with 13 bases between. The CDR3 runs 14 residues. Germline V gene data show CDR1 as ENHRY and CDR2 as SYGVKD. The CDR3 sequence is CAIRRDNSNTEAFF. CDR3 DNA sequence: TGTGCCATCAGACGGGACAACTCAAACACTGAAGCTTTCTTT.

This chain links TRBV19 with TRBJ2-3, with D possibly TRBD1 on 5 matching bases. Germline-derived CDR1 and CDR2 are LNHDA and SQIVND (reference sequence). The CDR3 extends over 14 amino acids. Trimming stripped 4 bases from V and 5 bases from J, with 13 bases between. CDR3 residues: CASSNPGLGDTQYF. DNA for the CDR3: TGTGCCAGTAGTAACCCAGGGTTGGGAGATACGCAGTATTTT. Full variable domain (remainder filled in from reference TRBV19 and TRBJ2-3): DGGITQSPKYLFRKEGQNVTLSCEQNLNHDAMYWYRQDPGQGLRLIYYSQIVNDFQKGDIAEGYSVSREKKESFPLTVTSAQKNPTAFYLCASSNPGLGDTQYFGPGTRLTVL.

The chain has TRBV27 and TRBJ2-7, with D possibly TRBD1 on 5 matching bases. Trimming took off 10 bases at V and 0 bases at J, with 7 bases between the two ends. CDR3 length: 11 amino acids. Germline V gene lookup returns CDR1 MNHEY and CDR2 SMNVEV (reference sequence). The CDR3 spells CATRDSYEQYF. CDR3 nucleotides: TGTGCCACCAGGGACTCCTACGAGCAGTACTTC.

The V gene is TRBV14, the J gene TRBJ2-1, with TRBD2 identical over 14 bases. V lost 4 bases to trimming and J lost 8 bases; unmatched junction nucleotides: 4. The CDR3 loop spans 15 amino acids. Germline values: CDR1 SGHDN, CDR2 FVKESK. The CDR3 bases are TGTGCCAGCAGCCTAAGACTAGCGGGAGGGCATGAGCAGTTCTTC. It yields the protein CASSLRLAGGHEQFF.

A few counts support this clone. The chain links TRBV13 to TRBJ1-2; D gene unclear. Germline V gene sequence: CDR1 PRHDT, CDR2 FYEKMQ (reference sequence). V shed 4 bases and J shed 4 bases, with 7 bases lying between them. The CDR3 consists of 12 residues. In DNA form, the CDR3 reads TGTGCCAGCAGCTCCGAGGTCTATGGCTACACCTTC. It codes for CASSSEVYGYTF.

This clone was seen only once. This chain uses TRBV5-5 with TRBJ2-2; TRBD2 matches at 8 bases. The CDR3 consists of 15 residues. Per the germline V gene, CDR1 is SGHKS and CDR2 is YYEKEE (reference sequence). With V trimmed by 0 bases and J by 5 bases, 3 bases remained unmatched. The CDR3 reads CASSLGTSYTGELFF. The CDR3 DNA follows: TGTGCCAGCAGCTTGGGGACTAGCTATACCGGGGAGCTGTTTTTT. The whole variable domain, filled in from reference TRBV5-5 and TRBJ2-2, reads DAGVTQSPTHLIKTRGQQVTLRCSPISGHKSVSWYQQVLGQGPQFIFQYYEKEERGRGNFPDRFSARQFPNYSSELNVNALLLGDSALYLCASSLGTSYTGELFFGEGSRLTVL.

This clone has more than one count but fewer than ten. CDR3: CASGGQGGHQPQHF. The DNA for the CDR3 is TGTGCCAGTGGAGGACAGGGGGGACATCAGCCCCAGCATTTT. The chain links TRBV19 to TRBJ1-5, with 10 nucleotides matching TRBD1. V shed 8 bases and J 5 bases; nucleotides not matched to a gene: 6. The CDR3 runs 14 residues. CDR1 LNHDA and CDR2 SQIVND come from the germline V gene (reference sequence).

The gene calls are TRBV28 and TRBJ2-1; 7 bases match TRBD1. CDR1 and CDR2 (germline): MDHEN, SYDVKM. CDR3 length equals 15 residues. With 6 bases clipped from V and 9 bases from J, the junction kept 14 bases outside the gene matches. This chain's CDR3 is CASSYQVTGETEQFF. CDR3 coding DNA: TGTGCCAGCAGCTATCAAGTCACAGGGGAGACTGAGCAGTTCTTC.

The genes are TRBV7-9 and TRBJ2-7, with TRBD2 as a possible D gene (6 bases). From germline, CDR1 is SEHNR and CDR2 FQNEAQ (reference sequence). This CDR3 is 14 amino acids long. V lost 1 base, J lost 3 bases, and 10 bases lay in between. The CDR3 protein is CASSLGLGSYEQYF. CDR3 DNA: TGTGCCAGCAGCTTAGGGCTCGGGAGCTACGAGCAGTACTTC.

This chain links TRBV2 with TRBJ2-3; TRBD1 or TRBD2 may be the D gene (5 bases each). Germline V lookup: CDR1 SNHLY, CDR2 FYNNEI. V lost 6 bases to trimming and J lost 8 bases, with 21 bases between them. The CDR3 has 15 residues. The CDR3 DNA is TGTGCCAGCAGCACGTGGCTTTTGGTGGGGGTTACGCAGTATTTT. Protein product: CASSTWLLVGVTQYF. The full variable domain, with the rest looked up from reference TRBV2 and TRBJ2-3, is EPEVTQTPSHQVTQMGQEVILRCVPISNHLYFYWYRQILGQKVEFLVSFYNNEISEKSEIFDDQFSVERPDGSNFTLKIRSTKLEDSAMYFCASSTWLLVGVTQYFGPGTRLTVL.

This clone was seen more than once but under ten times. The J gene is TRBJ2-3, the V gene TRBV4-2, with 8 bases matching TRBD1. From germline, CDR1 is LGHNA and CDR2 YNFKEQ. This CDR3 has 15 amino acids. J lost 1 base, V lost 4 bases, and 4 bases had no gene match. CDR3 sequence (DNA): TGTGCCAGCAGCCGAGGGACAGGTCGCACAGATACGCAGTATTTT. Residues: CASSRGTGRTDTQYF.

The rearrangement uses TRBV18 and TRBJ1-4, with TRBD1 matching 8 bases. CDR3 length: 17 amino acids. Germline-derived CDR1 and CDR2 are KGHSH and LQKENI. V lost 6 bases, J lost 2 bases, and 11 bases stayed unmatched. The CDR3 is CASSPRLQGATNEKLFF. The CDR3 region has the DNA TGTGCCAGCTCCCCTAGACTCCAGGGGGCCACTAATGAAAAACTGTTTTTT.

This rearrangement joins TRBV6-4 to TRBJ2-3; TRBD2 agrees at 11 bases. The germline CDR1 and CDR2 sequences are MRHNA and SNTAGT. The CDR3 is 15 amino acids. With 6 bases clipped from V and 3 bases from J, the junction kept 5 bases outside the gene matches. The CDR3 spells CASRGTSGETDTQYF. The CDR3 DNA is TGTGCCAGCAGAGGGACTAGCGGAGAAACAGATACGCAGTATTTT.

The chain links TRBV10-3 to TRBJ2-7; D possibly corresponds to TRBD2 (7 bases). CDR3 length: 15 residues. Germline V lookup: CDR1 ENHRY, CDR2 SYGVKD. V was trimmed by 7 bases and J by 3 bases, leaving 19 bases between them. The chain's CDR3 is CAIKGGGTPFYEQYF. CDR3 nucleotide sequence: TGTGCCATCAAAGGGGGGGGGACCCCTTTCTACGAGCAGTACTTC.

The chain has TRBV19 and TRBJ2-1; D call uncertain. V was clipped by 8 bases and J by 13 bases, with 12 bases between them. CDR1 and CDR2 (germline): LNHDA, SQIVND (reference sequence). This CDR3 has 10 amino acids. CDR3 in amino acids: CASGWGYQFF. Written as DNA, the CDR3 is TGTGCCAGTGGGTGGGGATATCAGTTCTTC.

The chain recombines TRBV19 with TRBJ2-1, with 9 positions matching TRBD2. This CDR3 has 14 amino acids. Germline lookup yields CDR1 LNHDA and CDR2 SQIVND (reference sequence). Trimming cost V 7 bases and J 8 bases; bases outside gene matches: 9. The CDR3 DNA reads as TGTGCCAGTAATCGGGGGACTAGCCGCGATGAGCAGTTCTTC. Translated: CASNRGTSRDEQFF.

The chain joins TRBV11-3 to TRBJ2-3, with TRBD2 identical over 9 bases. This CDR3 spans 16 amino acids. Trimming took 3 bases from V and 2 from J; bases not matched to a gene: 6. Per germline, CDR1 SGHNT and CDR2 YENEEA. The CDR3 DNA follows: TGTGCCAGCAGCTTGGTGGTAGCGGGAGACACAGATACGCAGTATTTT. Translating gives CASSLVVAGDTDTQYF. Full variable domain (remainder filled in from reference TRBV11-3 and TRBJ2-3): EAGVVQSPRYKIIEKKQPVAFWCNPISGHNTLYWYLQNLGQGPELLIRYENEEAVDDSQLPKDRFSAERLKGVDSTLKIQPAELGDSAVYLCASSLVVAGDTDTQYFGPGTRLTVL.

Only a few counts were recorded for this clone. The chain uses TRBV28 and TRBJ1-2, with D hard to call. This CDR3 is 12 amino acids long. Trimming removed 4 bases at V and 3 bases at J, with 6 bases between. Per the germline V gene, CDR1 is MDHEN and CDR2 is SYDVKM. This chain's CDR3 is CASSSEDYGYTF. The CDR3 DNA reads TGTGCCAGCAGTTCGGAGGACTATGGCTACACCTTC.

The gene calls are TRBV30 and TRBJ2-5; TRBD2 might be the D (5 bases). The germline V gene has CDR1 GTSNPN and CDR2 SVGIG (reference sequence). The CDR3 consists of 13 residues. V was clipped by 0 bases and J by 3 bases, with 8 bases between them. CDR3 residues: CAWSVGLEETQYF. The CDR3 DNA reads as TGTGCCTGGAGTGTAGGACTCGAAGAGACCCAGTACTTC.

In DNA, the CDR3 is TGCGCCAGCAGCTCCGGAAGGACTAGCGGGAGGCTTACAGATACGCAGTATTTT. It translates to CASSSGRTSGRLTDTQYF. The rearrangement joins TRBV5-1 to TRBJ2-3, with 14 positions matching TRBD2. The CDR3 runs 18 residues. Germline CDR1 and CDR2: SGHRS and YFSETQ. J gave up 3 bases and V 3 bases, and 9 bases lay outside the gene matches.

The V call is TRBV5-1, the J call TRBJ2-5; 7 bases are a match to TRBD1. Germline lookup yields CDR1 SGHRS and CDR2 YFSETQ. J was trimmed by 4 bases and V by 2 bases; bases with no gene match: 8. The CDR3 extends over 15 amino acids. CDR3 sequence reads: CASSFGTARPETQYF. The DNA for the CDR3 is TGCGCCAGCAGCTTCGGGACAGCACGTCCAGAGACCCAGTACTTC.

The CDR3 reads CASSDAGVATGELFF. CDR3 nucleotides: TGCGCCAGCAGTGACGCGGGAGTGGCCACCGGGGAGCTGTTTTTT. This sequence joins TRBV10-2 and TRBJ2-2; 7 bases are shared with TRBD2. Germline loops: CDR1 WSHSY, CDR2 SAAADI. J gave up 4 bases and V 3 bases, and 5 bases lay outside the gene matches. CDR3 length: 15 amino acids.